The present T cell receptor beta chain was sequenced within a study of CD8 T cells in Susac syndrome. After extraction with the RNeasy kit, about 0.45 to 1 ug of the RNA was reverse transcribed using random hexamers. TCRdb redid the calling of the immunoSEQ multiplex PCR reads with MiXCR, one entry per CDR3 protein. The repertoire has roughly 150,000 distinct CDR3 sequences, about 95% of them found once; the top ten carry under 0.15%. Sequenced: CD8+ T cells from PBMCs. The clonotype originates from a human donor with multiple sclerosis.

The CDR3 loop is CASSIQGVSYNEQFF. CDR3 DNA: TGTGCCAGCAGTATACAGGGGGTGTCCTACAATGAGCAGTTCTTC. The chain uses TRBV6-5 and TRBJ2-1, with 8 nucleotides matching TRBD1. Per germline, CDR1 MNHEY and CDR2 SVGAGI. The CDR3 loop spans 15 amino acids. J was trimmed by 1 base and V by 5 bases; bases with no gene match: 4.